This T cell receptor beta chain was recorded in a study of blood T cell repertoires in COVID-19. At the level of the study: Researchers got acute and convalescent COVID-19 samples from the United States, Italy and Spain. PBMCs, B-cell-depleted T cells, or T cells provided the cDNA or gDNA that made up the material.

The V gene lost 6 bases and the J gene lost 9 bases, with 12 bases spanning the gap. The CDR3 contains 13 residues. The table came from immunoSEQ multiplex PCR; TCRdb's copy has only in-frame clones and leaves some out. The table lists fewer than 250,000 clones, approximately 86% of them singletons, with 1.1% in the top ten. The sample consisted of peripheral blood. The clonotype was recovered from a young man with acute or convalescent COVID-19. V and J are TRBV12-3 or TRBV12-4 and TRBJ1-6; D is possibly TRBD1 (5 bases). CDR3 nucleotides: TGTGCCAGCAGAACAGGTCAGGTTTCACCCCTCCACTTT. It is translated as CASRTGQVSPLHF.